The rows below give T cell receptor beta chains drawn from one sample of a study of OX40 agonist ivuxolimab in advanced cancers. Data came from immunoSEQ multiplex PCR; TCRdb stores just in-frame clones and leaves some out. This table has 20,000 to 25,000 clones, 65% to 90% appearing once. Here the sequenced sample was CD4+ or CD8+ T cells sorted from blood, taken in a trial of the OX40 agonist ivuxolimab. The receptor source for this set is an adult with an advanced solid tumor such as melanoma, head and neck, liver or kidney cancer. CDR3s include the opening cysteine and the closing phenylalanine or tryptophan. D genes are given only for firm matches. The size entry is marked missing in some rows and otherwise reads once, few, many or a size class.

len	abundance	v_gene	d_gene	j_gene	CDR3nt	CDR3aa
15	-	TRBV30	-	TRBJ2-5	TGTGCCTGGAGAAGCTTCAGGGGGGTCCAAGAGACCCAGTACTTC	CAWRSFRGVQETQYF
13	-	TRBV6-5	-	TRBJ1-2	TGTGCCAGCAGTCCTACAAGGGACTATGGCTACACCTTC	CASSPTRDYGYTF
15	-	TRBV7-9	-	TRBJ2-3	TGTGCCAGCAGCTTAGATGGGTTCCTCACAGATACGCAGTATTTT	CASSLDGFLTDTQYF
16	-	TRBV7-6	TRBD1	TRBJ1-6	TGTGCCAGCAGCTTAGGGGGACAGGGAATTAATTCACCCCTCCACTTT	CASSLGGQGINSPLHF
14	-	TRBV30	-	TRBJ1-1	TGTGCCTGGAGAAACGGGGGTACGAACACTGAAGCTTTCTTT	CAWRNGGTNTEAFF
15	-	TRBV30	TRBD1	TRBJ1-5	TGTGCCTGGAATATCAGGGGGCTCTTCAATCAGCCCCAGCATTTT	CAWNIRGLFNQPQHF
16	-	TRBV10-3	TRBD1	TRBJ2-2	TGTGCCATCAAGCTAGGGACAGGATCGAACACCGGGGAGCTGTTTTTT	CAIKLGTGSNTGELFF
13	-	TRBV10-3	TRBD1	TRBJ2-5	TGTGCCACTTACACAGGGGTGGGGGAGACCCAGTACTTC	CATYTGVGETQYF
14	few	TRBV7-2	-	TRBJ1-5	TGTGCCAGCAGCTTCCAGGCAGGGAATCAGCCCCAGCATTTT	CASSFQAGNQPQHF
12	-	TRBV2	-	TRBJ1-2	TGTGCCAGCAGTGAAGCCCGCTATGGCTACACCTTC	CASSEARYGYTF